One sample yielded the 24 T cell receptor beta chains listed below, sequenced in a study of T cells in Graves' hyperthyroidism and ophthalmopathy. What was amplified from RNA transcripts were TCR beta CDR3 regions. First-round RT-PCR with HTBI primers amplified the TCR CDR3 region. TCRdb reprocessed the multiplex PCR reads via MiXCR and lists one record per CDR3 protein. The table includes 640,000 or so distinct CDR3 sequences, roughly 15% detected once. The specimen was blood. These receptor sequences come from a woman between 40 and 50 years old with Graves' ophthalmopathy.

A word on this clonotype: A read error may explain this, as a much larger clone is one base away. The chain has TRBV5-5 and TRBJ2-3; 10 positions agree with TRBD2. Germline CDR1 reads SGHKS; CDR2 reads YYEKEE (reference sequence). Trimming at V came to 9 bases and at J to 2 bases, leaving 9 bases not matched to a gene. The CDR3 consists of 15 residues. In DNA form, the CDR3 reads TGTGCCATCAGTAGCGGGAGGATTTCCACAGATACGCAGTATTTT. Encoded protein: CAISSGRISTDTQYF.

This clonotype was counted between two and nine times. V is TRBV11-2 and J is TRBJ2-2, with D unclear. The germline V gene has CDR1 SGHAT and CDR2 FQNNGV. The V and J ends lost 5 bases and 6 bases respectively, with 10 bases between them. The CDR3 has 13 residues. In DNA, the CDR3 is TGTGCCAGCAGCCTCCTAAGGGCCGGGGAGCTGTTTTTT. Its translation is CASSLLRAGELFF.

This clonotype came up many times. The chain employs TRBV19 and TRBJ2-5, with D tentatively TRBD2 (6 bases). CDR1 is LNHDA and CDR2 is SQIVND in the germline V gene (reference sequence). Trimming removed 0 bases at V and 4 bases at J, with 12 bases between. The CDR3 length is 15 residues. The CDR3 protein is CASSIERRRGETQYF. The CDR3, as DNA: TGTGCCAGTAGTATAGAGCGTCGGAGGGGAGAGACCCAGTACTTC.

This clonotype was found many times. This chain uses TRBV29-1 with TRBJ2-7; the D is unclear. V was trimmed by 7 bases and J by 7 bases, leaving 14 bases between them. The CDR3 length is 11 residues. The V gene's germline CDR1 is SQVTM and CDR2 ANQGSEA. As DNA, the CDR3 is TGCAGCGGGAGATGGGTCGGGGAGCAGTACTTC. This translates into CSGRWVGEQYF.

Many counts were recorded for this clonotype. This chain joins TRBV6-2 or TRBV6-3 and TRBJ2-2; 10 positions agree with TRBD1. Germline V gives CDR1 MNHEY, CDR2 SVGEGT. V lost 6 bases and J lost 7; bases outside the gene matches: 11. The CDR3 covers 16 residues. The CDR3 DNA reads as TGTGCCAGCAGCCCACCCGACAGGGGGCGGGGCGGGGAGCTGTTTTTT. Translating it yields CASSPPDRGRGGELFF.

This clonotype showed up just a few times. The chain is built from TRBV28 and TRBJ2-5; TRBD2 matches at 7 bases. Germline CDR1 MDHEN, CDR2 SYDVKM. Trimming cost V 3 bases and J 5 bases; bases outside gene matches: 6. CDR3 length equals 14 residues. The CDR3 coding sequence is TGTGCCAGCAGTTTGCCGGGACTAACGGAGACCCAGTACTTC. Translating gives CASSLPGLTETQYF.

CDR3 bases: TGTGCCAGCAGTTACGTGTCTAGCGGGCCCTACGAGCAGTACTTC. This gives the protein CASSYVSSGPYEQYF. The chain combines TRBV6-2 or TRBV6-3 with TRBJ2-7; 8 nucleotides align to TRBD2. V lost 2 bases, J lost 2 bases, and 5 bases stayed unmatched. Germline CDR1 reads MNHEY; CDR2 reads SVGEGT. The CDR3 contains 15 residues.

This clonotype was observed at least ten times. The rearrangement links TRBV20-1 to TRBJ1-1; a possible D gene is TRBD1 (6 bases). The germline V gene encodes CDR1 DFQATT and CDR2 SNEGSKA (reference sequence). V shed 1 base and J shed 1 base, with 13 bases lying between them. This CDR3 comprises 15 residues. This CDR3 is CSARGETGWNTEAFF. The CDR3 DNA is TGCAGTGCTAGAGGGGAAACAGGGTGGAACACTGAAGCTTTCTTT.

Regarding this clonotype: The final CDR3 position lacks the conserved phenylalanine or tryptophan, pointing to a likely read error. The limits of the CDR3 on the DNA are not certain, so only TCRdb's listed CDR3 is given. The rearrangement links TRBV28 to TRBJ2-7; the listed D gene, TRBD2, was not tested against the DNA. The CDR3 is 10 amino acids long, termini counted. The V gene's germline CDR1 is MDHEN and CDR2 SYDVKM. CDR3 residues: CASSPYGLAG.

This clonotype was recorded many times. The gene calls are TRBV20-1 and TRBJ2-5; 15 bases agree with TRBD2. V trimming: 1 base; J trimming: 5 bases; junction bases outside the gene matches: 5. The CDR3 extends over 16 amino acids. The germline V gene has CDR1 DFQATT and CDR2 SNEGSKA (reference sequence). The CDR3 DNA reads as TGCAGTGCTAGAGGGACTAGCGGGAGGGTTGCGGAGACCCAGTACTTC. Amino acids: CSARGTSGRVAETQYF.

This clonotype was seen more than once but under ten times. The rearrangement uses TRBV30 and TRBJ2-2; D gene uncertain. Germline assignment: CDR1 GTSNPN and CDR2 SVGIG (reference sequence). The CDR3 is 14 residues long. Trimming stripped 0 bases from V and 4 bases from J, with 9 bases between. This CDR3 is CAWSVDSATGELFF. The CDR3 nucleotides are TGTGCCTGGAGTGTAGATTCAGCCACCGGGGAGCTGTTTTTT.

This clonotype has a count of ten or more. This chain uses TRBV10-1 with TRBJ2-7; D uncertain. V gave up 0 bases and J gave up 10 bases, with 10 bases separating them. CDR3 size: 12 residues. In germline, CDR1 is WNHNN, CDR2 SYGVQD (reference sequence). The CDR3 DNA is TGCGCCAGCAGTGAGTCGGGGTACGGCCAGTACTTC. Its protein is CASSESGYGQYF.

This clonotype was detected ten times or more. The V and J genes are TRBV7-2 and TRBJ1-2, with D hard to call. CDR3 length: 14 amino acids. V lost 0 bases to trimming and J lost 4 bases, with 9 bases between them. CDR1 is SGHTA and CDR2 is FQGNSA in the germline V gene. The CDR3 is CASSLAREGYGYTF. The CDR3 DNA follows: TGTGCCAGCAGCTTAGCGAGGGAAGGCTATGGCTACACCTTC.

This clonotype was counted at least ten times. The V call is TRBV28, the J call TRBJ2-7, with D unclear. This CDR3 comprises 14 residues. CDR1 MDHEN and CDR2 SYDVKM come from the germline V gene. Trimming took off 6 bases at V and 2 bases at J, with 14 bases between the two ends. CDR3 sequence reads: CASRKINGAYEQYF. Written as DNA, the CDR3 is TGTGCCAGCAGAAAGATTAACGGAGCCTACGAGCAGTACTTC.

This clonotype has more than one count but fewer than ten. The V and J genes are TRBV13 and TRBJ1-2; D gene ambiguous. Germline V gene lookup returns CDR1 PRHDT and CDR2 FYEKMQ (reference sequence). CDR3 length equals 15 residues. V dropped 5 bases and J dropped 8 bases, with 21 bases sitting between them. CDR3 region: CASSPRSTQGRGYTF. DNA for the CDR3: TGTGCCAGCAGCCCCCGCTCTACCCAAGGGCGGGGCTACACCTTC.

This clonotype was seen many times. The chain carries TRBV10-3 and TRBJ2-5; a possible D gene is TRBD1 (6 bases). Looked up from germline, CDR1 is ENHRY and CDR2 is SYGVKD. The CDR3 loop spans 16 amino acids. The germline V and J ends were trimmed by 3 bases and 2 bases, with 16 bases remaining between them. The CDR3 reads CAISDHQGIGQETQYF. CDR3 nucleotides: TGTGCCATCAGTGACCACCAGGGGATTGGGCAAGAGACCCAGTACTTC.

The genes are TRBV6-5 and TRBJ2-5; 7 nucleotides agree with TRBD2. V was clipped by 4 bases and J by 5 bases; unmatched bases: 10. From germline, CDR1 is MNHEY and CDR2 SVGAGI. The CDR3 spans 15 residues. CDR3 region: CASSSWGGPSETQYF. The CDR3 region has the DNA TGTGCCAGCAGTTCTTGGGGAGGGCCCAGCGAGACCCAGTACTTC.

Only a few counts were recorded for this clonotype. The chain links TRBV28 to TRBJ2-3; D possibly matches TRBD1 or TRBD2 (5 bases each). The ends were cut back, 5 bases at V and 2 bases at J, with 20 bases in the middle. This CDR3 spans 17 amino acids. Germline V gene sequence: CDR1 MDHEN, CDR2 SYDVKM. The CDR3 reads CASSPTGTLQITDTQYF. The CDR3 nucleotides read TGTGCCAGCAGTCCCACCGGGACGCTGCAAATCACAGATACGCAGTATTTT.

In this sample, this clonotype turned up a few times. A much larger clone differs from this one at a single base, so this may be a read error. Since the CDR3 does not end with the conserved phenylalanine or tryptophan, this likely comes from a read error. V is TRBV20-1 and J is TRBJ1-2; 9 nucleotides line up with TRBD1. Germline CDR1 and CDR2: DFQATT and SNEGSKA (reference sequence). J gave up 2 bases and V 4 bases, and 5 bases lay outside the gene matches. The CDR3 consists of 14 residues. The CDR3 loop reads CSATRQGGNYGYTL. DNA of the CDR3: TGCAGTGCTACCCGACAGGGGGGGAACTATGGCTACACCCTC.

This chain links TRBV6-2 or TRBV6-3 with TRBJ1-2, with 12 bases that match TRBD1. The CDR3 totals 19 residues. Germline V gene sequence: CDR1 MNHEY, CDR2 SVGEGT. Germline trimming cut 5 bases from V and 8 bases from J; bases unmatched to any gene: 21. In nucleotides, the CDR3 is TGTGCCAGCAGTACGATTCAGGATTCGGGACAGGGGGCTAAGGAGGGCTACACCTTC. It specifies CASSTIQDSGQGAKEGYTF.

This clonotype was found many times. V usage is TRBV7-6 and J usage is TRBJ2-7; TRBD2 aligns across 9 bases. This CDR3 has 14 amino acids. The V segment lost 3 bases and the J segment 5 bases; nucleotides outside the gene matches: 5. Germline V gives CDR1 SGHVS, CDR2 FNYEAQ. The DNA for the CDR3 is TGTGCCAGCAGCTTGTTAATAGCGGGAGACGAGCAGTACTTC. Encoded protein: CASSLLIAGDEQYF.

The CDR3 DNA follows: TGTGCCAGCACTACGACAGTTTACACTGAAGCTTTCTTT. This encodes CASTTTVYTEAFF. The J gene is TRBJ1-1, the V gene TRBV6-1; perhaps TRBD1 as D (5 bases). This CDR3 has 13 amino acids. Trimming stripped 7 bases from V and 3 bases from J, with 12 bases between. Germline V gives CDR1 MNHNS, CDR2 SASEGT.

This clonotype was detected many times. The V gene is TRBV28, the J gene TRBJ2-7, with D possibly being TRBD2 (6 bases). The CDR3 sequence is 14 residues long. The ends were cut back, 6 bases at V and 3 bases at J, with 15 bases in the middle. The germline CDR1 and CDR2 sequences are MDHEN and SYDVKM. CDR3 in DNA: TGTGCCAGCAGGGGGGGTGGGACTGACTACGAGCAGTACTTC. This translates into CASRGGGTDYEQYF.

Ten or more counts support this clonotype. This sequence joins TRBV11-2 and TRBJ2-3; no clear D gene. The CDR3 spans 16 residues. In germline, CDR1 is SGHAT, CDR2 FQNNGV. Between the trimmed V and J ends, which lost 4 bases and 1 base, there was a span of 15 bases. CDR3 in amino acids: CASSSRRSGGTDTQYF. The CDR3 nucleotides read TGTGCCAGCAGCTCTAGGCGGTCTGGAGGCACAGATACGCAGTATTTT.